This TCR beta chain stems from a study of T cell responses to AZD1222 COVID-19 vaccine. As to this clone: Its antigen remains unidentified.

The CDR3 sequence is 14 residues long. Germline V gene sequence: CDR1 MNHEY, CDR2 SMNVEV (reference sequence). V lost 2 bases and J lost 0, with 7 bases in between. Data came from immunoSEQ multiplex PCR; TCRdb stores just in-frame clones and leaves some out. Of about 110,000 clones listed, roughly nine tenths are singletons. Study-level points and caveats: Repertoires in all cases were sampled only once the peak T cell response had passed. It should be noted that donors were predominantly white British and more often female, and clonal diversity was possibly underestimated. The study found vaccine-associated CD4 TCRs spanning spike, dominant at 160-218 and 743-854.

This specimen was peripheral blood, taken on day 0 of MenACWY control vaccination. The TCR comes from an adult in good health. The chain employs TRBV27 and TRBJ1-1, with a tentative D call TRBD1 (6 bases). CDR3 region: CASSLGGLNTEAFF. The CDR3 nucleotides read TGTGCCAGCAGTTTAGGGGGCTTGAACACTGAAGCTTTCTTT.